The next 15 T cell receptor beta chains were all read from a single sample in a study of chemoradiotherapy in HPV16-positive cancers. Sequenced by immunoSEQ multiplex PCR; TCRdb stores in-frame clones only, minus some. The sample shows 25,000 to 40,000 clones, around 88% of them seen only once. Sequenced here: blood, sampled from a patient who underwent chemoradiotherapy. These receptors came from a human donor with HPV-associated anogenital cancer.

The chain carries TRBV15 and TRBJ2-5, with D unresolved. CDR3 length equals 12 residues. Germline V CDR1 and CDR2: LNHNV, YYDKDF (reference sequence). V was trimmed by 2 bases and J by 5 bases, leaving 6 bases between them. The CDR3 sequence: CATSRRRETQYF. The CDR3 nucleotides are TGTGCCACCAGCAGAAGGCGGGAGACCCAGTACTTC.

The CDR3: CASSLAPVQDTQYF. CDR3 DNA: TGCGCCAGCAGCTTGGCACCAGTGCAGGATACGCAGTATTTT. The genes are TRBV5-1 and TRBJ2-3; D not certain. CDR1 is SGHRS, CDR2 YFSETQ, per germline. The germline V and J ends were trimmed by 0 bases and 6 bases, with 11 bases remaining between them. This CDR3 is 14 amino acids long. The full variable domain, completed using reference TRBV5-1 and TRBJ2-3, is KAGVTQTPRYLIKTRGQQVTLSCSPISGHRSVSWYQQTPGQGLQFLFEYFSETQRNKGNFPGRFSGRQFSNSRSEMNVSTLELGDSALYLCASSLAPVQDTQYFGPGTRLTVL.

The chain couples TRBV7-8 to TRBJ2-1; 10 bases agree with TRBD2. The CDR3 has 17 residues. Germline V gene sequence: CDR1 SGHVS, CDR2 FQNEAQ. V was pared by 2 bases and J by 10 bases, with 14 bases of the junction left unmatched. CDR3 loop: CASSLISSGGALREQFF. The CDR3 bases are TGTGCCAGCAGCTTAATTTCCAGCGGGGGGGCCCTGCGGGAGCAGTTCTTC.

The chain has TRBV5-1 and TRBJ2-3; the match to TRBD2 covers 14 bases. Germline V gives CDR1 SGHRS, CDR2 YFSETQ. V lost 4 bases to trimming and J lost 3 bases; unmatched junction nucleotides: 4. The CDR3 totals 16 residues. The CDR3 nucleotides read TGCGCCAGCAGCGGAGGGACTAGCGGGGGAACAGATACGCAGTATTTT. Amino acid sequence: CASSGGTSGGTDTQYF. The full variable domain, completed using reference TRBV5-1 and TRBJ2-3, is KAGVTQTPRYLIKTRGQQVTLSCSPISGHRSVSWYQQTPGQGLQFLFEYFSETQRNKGNFPGRFSGRQFSNSRSEMNVSTLELGDSALYLCASSGGTSGGTDTQYFGPGTRLTVL.

The genes are TRBV7-9 and TRBJ1-2; D gene ambiguous. Germline V CDR1 and CDR2: SEHNR, FQNEAQ (reference sequence). The CDR3 is made up of 12 amino acids. V lost 1 base and J 8 bases, leaving 8 bases between the germline ends. The CDR3 sequence is CASSLDSRGYTF. The CDR3 bases are TGTGCCAGCAGCTTAGATAGCCGAGGCTACACCTTC. Supplemented by reference TRBV7-9 and TRBJ1-2, the full variable domain reads DTGVSQNPRHKITKRGQNVTFRCDPISEHNRLYWYRQTLGQGPEFLTYFQNEAQLEKSRLLSDRFSAERPKGSFSTLEIQRTEQGDSAMYLCASSLDSRGYTFGSGTRLTVV.

V and J are TRBV11-2 and TRBJ1-5; the match to TRBD1 covers 7 bases. In germline, CDR1 is SGHAT, CDR2 FQNNGV. Germline trimming cut 1 base from V and 6 bases from J; bases unmatched to any gene: 6. CDR3 length equals 15 residues. DNA of the CDR3: TGTGCCAGCAGCTTAGGGACAGGAGTGCGTCAGCCCCAGCATTTT. Translation: CASSLGTGVRQPQHF.

The rearrangement joins TRBV27 to TRBJ2-2; D is ambiguous. Germline V gene lookup returns CDR1 MNHEY and CDR2 SMNVEV (reference sequence). The ends were cut back, 6 bases at V and 3 bases at J, with 5 bases in the middle. The CDR3 totals 12 residues. CDR3 protein: CASSPYTGELFF. The CDR3 DNA reads TGTGCCAGCAGCCCTTACACCGGGGAGCTGTTTTTT.

J is TRBJ2-3 and V is TRBV19; D remains unclear. The length of the CDR3 is 14 residues. Trimming shortened V by 10 bases and J by 4 bases, and 18 bases separated the two germline ends. Germline CDR1 reads LNHDA; CDR2 reads SQIVND (reference sequence). In DNA, the CDR3 is TGTGCCACCAAAGGTTCGCGTCTCGCAGATACGCAGTATTTT. Translation gives CATKGSRLADTQYF.

The J gene is TRBJ1-5, the V gene TRBV27; no reliable D call. The V end lost 2 bases, the J end lost 6 bases, and 17 bases lay between the germline ends. This CDR3 is built from 16 residues. CDR1 and CDR2 from the germline V gene are MNHEY and SMNVEV (reference sequence). CDR3 protein: CASSLRAPPSGQPQHF. The CDR3 nucleotides read TGTGCCAGCAGTTTACGGGCTCCTCCCTCGGGTCAGCCCCAGCATTTT.

J is TRBJ2-2 and V is TRBV7-3; a possible D gene is TRBD1 (5 bases). V lost 6 bases to trimming and J lost 5 bases, with 10 bases between them. The CDR3 contains 13 residues. Germline V gene lookup returns CDR1 SGHTA and CDR2 FQGTGA. CDR3 loop: CASSFQGTGELFF. For the CDR3, the DNA is TGTGCCAGCAGTTTCCAGGGAACCGGGGAGCTGTTTTTT.

The chain employs TRBV28 and TRBJ2-7; TRBD2 might be the D (6 bases). Trimming took off 6 bases at V and 3 bases at J, with 18 bases between the two ends. This CDR3 is 15 amino acids long. In germline, CDR1 is MDHEN, CDR2 SYDVKM. CDR3: CASRALGGTGYEQYF. The CDR3 nucleotides are TGTGCCAGCAGGGCCCTCGGCGGGACTGGCTACGAGCAGTACTTC.

The chain links TRBV19 to TRBJ2-2; TRBD2 matches 9 bases. The CDR3 extends over 15 amino acids. V shed 6 bases, J shed 1 base, and the junction held 3 bases outside the gene matches. CDR1 is LNHDA and CDR2 is SQIVND in the germline V gene (reference sequence). The CDR3 reads CASSRSGRNTGELFF. CDR3 DNA sequence: TGTGCCAGTAGCCGTAGCGGGAGGAACACCGGGGAGCTGTTTTTT. Together with reference TRBV19 and TRBJ2-2, the CDR3 gives the full variable domain: DGGITQSPKYLFRKEGQNVTLSCEQNLNHDAMYWYRQDPGQGLRLIYYSQIVNDFQKGDIAEGYSVSREKKESFPLTVTSAQKNPTAFYLCASSRSGRNTGELFFGEGSRLTVL.

J is TRBJ1-2 and V is TRBV28; 8 positions agree with TRBD1. The germline gives CDR1 MDHEN, CDR2 SYDVKM. V lost 5 bases and J lost 7; bases outside the gene matches: 9. The CDR3 is made up of 14 amino acids. The CDR3 DNA sequence: TGTGCCAGCAGTCCCGGACAGGGTGTAGGTGGCTACACCTTC. This codes for CASSPGQGVGGYTF.

V gene TRBV7-9 combines with J gene TRBJ2-7, with a tentative D call TRBD2 (5 bases). The V gene lost 5 bases and the J gene lost 4 bases, with 18 bases spanning the gap. Looked up from germline, CDR1 is SEHNR and CDR2 is FQNEAQ (reference sequence). The CDR3 is 15 amino acids. The CDR3 protein is CASSEASHRGYEQYF. The CDR3, as DNA: TGTGCCAGCAGCGAAGCTTCTCATCGGGGTTACGAGCAGTACTTC.

V gene TRBV7-9 combines with J gene TRBJ2-2; D call uncertain. This CDR3 spans 13 amino acids. Germline values: CDR1 SEHNR, CDR2 FQNEAQ (reference sequence). Deletions cut 2 bases from V and 7 bases from J, with 8 bases between. Here the CDR3 reads CASSLLAGGELFF. CDR3 nucleotide sequence: TGTGCCAGCAGCTTATTAGCCGGCGGGGAGCTGTTTTTT.